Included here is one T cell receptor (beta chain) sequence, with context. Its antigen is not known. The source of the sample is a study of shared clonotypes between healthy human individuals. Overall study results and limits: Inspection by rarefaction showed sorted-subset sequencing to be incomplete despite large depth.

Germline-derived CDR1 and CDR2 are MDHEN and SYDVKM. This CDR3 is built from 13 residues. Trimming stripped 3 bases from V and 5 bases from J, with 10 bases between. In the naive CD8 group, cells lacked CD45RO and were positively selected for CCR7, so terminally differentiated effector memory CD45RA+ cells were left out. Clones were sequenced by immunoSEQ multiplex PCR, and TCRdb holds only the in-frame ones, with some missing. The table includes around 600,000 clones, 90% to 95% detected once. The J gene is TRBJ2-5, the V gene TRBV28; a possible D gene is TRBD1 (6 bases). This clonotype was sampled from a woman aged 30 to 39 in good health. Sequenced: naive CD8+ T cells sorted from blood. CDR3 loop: CASSLWQGETQYF. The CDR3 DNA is TGTGCCAGCAGTTTGTGGCAGGGGGAGACCCAGTACTTC. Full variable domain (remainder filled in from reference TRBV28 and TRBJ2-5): DVKVTQSSRYLVKRTGEKVFLECVQDMDHENMFWYRQDPGLGLRLIYFSYDVKMKEKGDIPEGYSVSREKKERFSLILESASTNQTSMYLCASSLWQGETQYFGPGTRLLVL.